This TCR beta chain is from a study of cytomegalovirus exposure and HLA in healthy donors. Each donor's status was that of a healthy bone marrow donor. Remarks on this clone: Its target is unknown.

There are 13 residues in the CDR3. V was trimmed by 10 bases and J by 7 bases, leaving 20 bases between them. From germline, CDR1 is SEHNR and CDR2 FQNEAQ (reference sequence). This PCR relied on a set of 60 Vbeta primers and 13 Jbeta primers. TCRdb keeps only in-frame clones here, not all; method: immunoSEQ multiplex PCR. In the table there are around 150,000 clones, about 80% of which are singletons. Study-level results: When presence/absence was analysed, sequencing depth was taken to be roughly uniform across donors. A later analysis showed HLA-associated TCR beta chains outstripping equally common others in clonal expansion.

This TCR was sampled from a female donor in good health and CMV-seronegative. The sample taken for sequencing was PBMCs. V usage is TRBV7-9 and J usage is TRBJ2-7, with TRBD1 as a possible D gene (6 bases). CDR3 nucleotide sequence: TGTGCCACTACCGGACAGAATAATGGGGAGCAGTACTTC. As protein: CATTGQNNGEQYF.